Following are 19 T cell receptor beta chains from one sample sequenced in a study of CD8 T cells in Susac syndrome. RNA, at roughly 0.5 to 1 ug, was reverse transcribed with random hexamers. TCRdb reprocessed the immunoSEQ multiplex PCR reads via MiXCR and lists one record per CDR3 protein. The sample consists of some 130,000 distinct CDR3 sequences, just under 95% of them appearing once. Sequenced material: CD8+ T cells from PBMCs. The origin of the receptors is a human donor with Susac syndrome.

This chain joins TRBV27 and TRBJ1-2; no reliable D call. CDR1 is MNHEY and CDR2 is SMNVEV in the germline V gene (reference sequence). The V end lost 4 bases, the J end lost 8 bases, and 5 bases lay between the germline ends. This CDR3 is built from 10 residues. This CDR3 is CASSSPGYTF. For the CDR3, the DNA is TGTGCCAGCAGTTCCCCCGGCTACACCTTC.

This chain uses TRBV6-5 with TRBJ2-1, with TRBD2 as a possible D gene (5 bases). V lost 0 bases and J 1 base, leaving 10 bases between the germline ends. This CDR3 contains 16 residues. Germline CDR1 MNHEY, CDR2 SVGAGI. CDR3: CASSYSRDTSYNEQFF. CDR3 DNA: TGTGCCAGCAGTTACTCCCGGGATACGTCCTACAATGAGCAGTTCTTC.

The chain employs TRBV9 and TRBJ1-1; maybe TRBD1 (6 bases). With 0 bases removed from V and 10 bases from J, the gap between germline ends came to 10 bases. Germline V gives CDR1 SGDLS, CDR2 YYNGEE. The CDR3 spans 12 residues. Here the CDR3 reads CASSVERTAAFF. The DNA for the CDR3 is TGTGCCAGCAGCGTAGAAAGGACAGCAGCTTTCTTT.

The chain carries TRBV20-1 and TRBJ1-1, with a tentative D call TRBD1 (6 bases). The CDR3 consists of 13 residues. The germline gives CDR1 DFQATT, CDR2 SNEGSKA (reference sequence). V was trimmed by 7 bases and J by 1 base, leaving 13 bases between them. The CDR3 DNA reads TGCAGTGTTCCGAGGACAGAGAACACTGAAGCTTTCTTT. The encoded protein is CSVPRTENTEAFF.

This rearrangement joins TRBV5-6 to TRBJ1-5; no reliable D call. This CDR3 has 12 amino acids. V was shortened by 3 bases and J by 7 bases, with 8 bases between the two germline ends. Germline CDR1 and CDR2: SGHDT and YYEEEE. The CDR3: CASSYGSQPQHF. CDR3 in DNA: TGTGCCAGCAGCTACGGTTCACAGCCCCAGCATTTT.

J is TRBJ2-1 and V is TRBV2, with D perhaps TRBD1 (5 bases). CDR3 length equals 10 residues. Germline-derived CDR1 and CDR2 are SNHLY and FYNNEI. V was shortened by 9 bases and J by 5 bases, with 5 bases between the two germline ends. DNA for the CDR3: TGTGCCAGAGGGGACAATGAGCAGTTCTTC. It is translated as CARGDNEQFF.

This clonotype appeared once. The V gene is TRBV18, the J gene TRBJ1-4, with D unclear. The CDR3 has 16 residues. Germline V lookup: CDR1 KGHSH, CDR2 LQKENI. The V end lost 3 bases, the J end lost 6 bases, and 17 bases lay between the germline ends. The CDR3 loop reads CASSPLGTASDEKLFF. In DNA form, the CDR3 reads TGTGCCAGCTCACCCCTTGGCACAGCCTCCGATGAAAAACTGTTTTTT.

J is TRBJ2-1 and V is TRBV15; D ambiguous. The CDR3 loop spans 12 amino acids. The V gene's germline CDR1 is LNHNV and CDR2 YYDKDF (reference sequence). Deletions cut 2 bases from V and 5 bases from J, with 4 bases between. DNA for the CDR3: TGTGCCACCAGCAGATTAGACAATGAGCAGTTCTTC. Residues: CATSRLDNEQFF.

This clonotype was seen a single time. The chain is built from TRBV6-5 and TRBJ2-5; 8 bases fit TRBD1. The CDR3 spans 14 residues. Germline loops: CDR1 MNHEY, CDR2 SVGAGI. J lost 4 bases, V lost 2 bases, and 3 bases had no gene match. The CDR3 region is CASSYGQGGETQYF. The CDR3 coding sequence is TGTGCCAGCAGTTACGGACAGGGAGGAGAGACCCAGTACTTC.

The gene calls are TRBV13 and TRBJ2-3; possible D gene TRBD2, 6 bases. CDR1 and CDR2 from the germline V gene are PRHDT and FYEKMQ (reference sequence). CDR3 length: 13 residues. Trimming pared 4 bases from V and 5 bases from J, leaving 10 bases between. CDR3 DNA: TGTGCCAGCAGCTCGGGACTCCTAGATACGCAGTATTTT. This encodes CASSSGLLDTQYF.

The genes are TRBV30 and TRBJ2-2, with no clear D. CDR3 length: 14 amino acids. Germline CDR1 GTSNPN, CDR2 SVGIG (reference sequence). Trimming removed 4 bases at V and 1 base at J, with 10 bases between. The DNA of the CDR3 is TGTGCCTGGACTTGGGTAGGGAACACCGGGGAGCTGTTTTTT. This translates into CAWTWVGNTGELFF. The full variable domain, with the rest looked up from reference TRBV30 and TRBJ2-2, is SQTIHQWPATLVQPVGSPLSLECTVEGTSNPNLYWYRQAAGRGLQLLFYSVGIGQISSEVPQNLSASRPQDRQFILSSKKLLLSDSGFYLCAWTWVGNTGELFFGEGSRLTVL.

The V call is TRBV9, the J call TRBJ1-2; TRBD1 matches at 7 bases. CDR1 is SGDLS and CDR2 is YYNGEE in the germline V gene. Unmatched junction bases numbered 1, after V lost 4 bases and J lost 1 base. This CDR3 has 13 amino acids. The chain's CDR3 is CASSHRGNYGYTF. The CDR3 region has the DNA TGTGCCAGCAGCCACAGGGGTAACTATGGCTACACCTTC.

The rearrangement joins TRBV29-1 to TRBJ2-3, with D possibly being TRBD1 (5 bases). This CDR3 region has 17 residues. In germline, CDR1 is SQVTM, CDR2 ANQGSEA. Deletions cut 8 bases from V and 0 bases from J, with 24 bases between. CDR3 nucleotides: TGCAGCCTGATCGCCAGGACAAAAGGTCCTAGCACAGATACGCAGTATTTT. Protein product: CSLIARTKGPSTDTQYF.

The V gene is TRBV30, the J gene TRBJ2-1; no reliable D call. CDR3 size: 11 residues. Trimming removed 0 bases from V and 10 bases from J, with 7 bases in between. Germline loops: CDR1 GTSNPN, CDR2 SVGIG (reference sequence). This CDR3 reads CAWSVLLEQFF. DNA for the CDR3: TGTGCCTGGAGTGTACTCCTCGAGCAGTTCTTC.

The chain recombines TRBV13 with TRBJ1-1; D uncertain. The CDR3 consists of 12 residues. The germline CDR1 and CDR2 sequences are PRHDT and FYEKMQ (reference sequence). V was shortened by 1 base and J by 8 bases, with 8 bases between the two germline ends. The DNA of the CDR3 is TGTGCCAGCAGCTTAGTCCCCAACGAAGCTTTCTTT. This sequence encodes CASSLVPNEAFF.

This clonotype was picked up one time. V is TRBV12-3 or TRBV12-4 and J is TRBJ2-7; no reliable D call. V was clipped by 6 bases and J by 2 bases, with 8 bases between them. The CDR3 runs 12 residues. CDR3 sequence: CASRVGPYEQYF. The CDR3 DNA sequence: TGTGCCAGCAGGGTTGGACCCTACGAGCAGTACTTC.

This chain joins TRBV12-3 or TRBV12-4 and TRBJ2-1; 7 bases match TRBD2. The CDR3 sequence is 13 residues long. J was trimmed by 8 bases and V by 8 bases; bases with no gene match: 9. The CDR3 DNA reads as TGTGCCAGCCACCATGGGGAGGGTGATGAGCAGTTCTTC. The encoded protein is CASHHGEGDEQFF.

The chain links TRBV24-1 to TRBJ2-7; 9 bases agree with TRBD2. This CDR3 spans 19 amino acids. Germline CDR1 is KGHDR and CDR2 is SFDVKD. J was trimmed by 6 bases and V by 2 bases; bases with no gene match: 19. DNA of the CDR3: TGTGCCACCAGTGATTCGCGACTAGCGGAGGGAAACTCGGGGTCCGAGCAGTACTTC. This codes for CATSDSRLAEGNSGSEQYF.

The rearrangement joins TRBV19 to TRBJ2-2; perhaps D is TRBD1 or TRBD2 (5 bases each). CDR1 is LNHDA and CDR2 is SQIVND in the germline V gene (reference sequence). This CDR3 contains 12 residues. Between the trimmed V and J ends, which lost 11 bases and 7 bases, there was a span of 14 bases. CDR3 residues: CAGERGNGELFF. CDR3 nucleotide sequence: TGTGCCGGGGAGAGGGGTAACGGGGAGCTGTTTTTT.